These T cell receptor beta chains were read from a single sample in a study of shared clonotypes between healthy human individuals. Assay: immunoSEQ multiplex PCR; the TCRdb copy retains only in-frame clones and omits some. Counted here are roughly 2,000,000 clones, 85% to 95% occurring once; the ten biggest clones make up 1.5% to 2%. The specimen sequenced was naive CD8+ T cells from PBMCs. These receptors originate from a man between 18 and 35 years old in good health. Some clones in this sample may be carry-over from other donors' samples. Each CDR3 is given without its conserved first and last residue. The order of the fields is V gene, J gene, CDR3 protein.

V: TRBV6-1
J: TRBJ2-1
CDR3: ATYNEQF

V: TRBV7-3
J: TRBJ2-5
CDR3: ASSPFPSQQETQY

V: TRBV28
J: TRBJ2-2
CDR3: ASTLEGLAGVPGELF

V: TRBV7-9
J: TRBJ2-5
CDR3: ASSPRDIQETQY

V: TRBV28
J: NA
CDR3: ASSPGQGPYEQY

V: TRBV19
J: TRBJ2-7
CDR3: ASRASGNNAYEQY

V: TRBV19
J: TRBJ2-7
CDR3: ASSTTKAGGPSYEQY

V: TRBV27
J: TRBJ2-5
CDR3: ASRSGTSGKGGETQY

V: TRBV21-1
J: TRBJ2-7
CDR3: ASSKCGRAGGEQY

V: TRBV5-4
J: TRBJ2-1
CDR3: ASSLGTSSRANNEQF

V: TRBV11-2
J: TRBJ2-2
CDR3: ASINIGTKNTGELF

V: TRBV5-4
J: TRBJ1-2
CDR3: ASSPTTVNYGYT

V: TRBV19
J: TRBJ2-7
CDR3: ASTPGPNSYEQY

V: TRBV5-1
J: TRBJ2-7
CDR3: ASSPTSGRIHEQY

V: TRBV27
J: TRBJ2-1
CDR3: ASSFQPSAYNEQF

V: TRBV6-4
J: TRBJ1-2
CDR3: ASSDRQIYGYT

V: TRBV2
J: TRBJ1-4
CDR3: ASSEVGQGGEKLF

V: TRBV4-3
J: TRBJ2-5
CDR3: ASSQDLGLAGEETQY

V: TRBV7-9
J: TRBJ2-7
CDR3: ASSRPTDRGTYEQY

V: TRBV10-3
J: TRBJ2-2
CDR3: AISDPHTGELF

V: TRBV5-1
J: TRBJ1-1
CDR3: ASSTRADTEAF

V: TRBV27
J: TRBJ2-5
CDR3: ASSSPPASTQY

V: TRBV19
J: TRBJ1-1
CDR3: ASSTQRGGSTEAF

V: TRBV6-5
J: TRBJ2-3
CDR3: ASSPRTSGGSTQY

V: TRBV28
J: TRBJ2-7
CDR3: ASSLLGEVYEQY

V: TRBV25-1
J: TRBJ1-4
CDR3: ASSVPQVRGEKLF

V: TRBV2
J: TRBJ2-1
CDR3: ASSGQNNEQF

V: TRBV19
J: TRBJ1-5
CDR3: ASSTQGYQPQH

V: TRBV28
J: TRBJ2-7
CDR3: ASSLLGNSYEQY

V: TRBV29-1
J: TRBJ2-3
CDR3: SCLLGYGLIDTQY

V: TRBV14
J: TRBJ2-7
CDR3: ASSLTPGRRRDEQY

V: TRBV7-9
J: TRBJ2-7
CDR3: ASSSRSSVLEQY

V: TRBV29-1
J: TRBJ1-3
CDR3: SVEDRHSGNTIY

V: TRBV11-2
J: NA
CDR3: ASTSSGVTYEQY

V: TRBV18
J: TRBJ1-1
CDR3: ASSPAGDMIAEAF

V: TRBV19
J: TRBJ2-7
CDR3: ASSTAGVGDEQY

V: TRBV4-3
J: TRBJ2-1
CDR3: ASSQEHEQF

V: TRBV7-9
J: TRBJ2-1
CDR3: ASSSAGGPPYNEQF

V: TRBV4-2
J: TRBJ2-7
CDR3: ASSQVGRYYEQY

V: TRBV5-1
J: TRBJ1-1
CDR3: ASSYEGSRTEAF

V: TRBV30
J: TRBJ1-4
CDR3: AWSDRWTGGHYEKLF

V: TRBV11-2
J: TRBJ2-2
CDR3: ASSLEGFNTGELF

V: TRBV9
J: TRBJ2-7
CDR3: ASSGSGTSYEQY

V: TRBV28
J: TRBJ2-1
CDR3: ASSSPGTGTPYNEQF

V: TRBV11-2
J: TRBJ2-3
CDR3: ASSLRGGYPDTQY